These T cell receptor beta chains were read from a single sample in a study of CD8 T cells in ankylosing spondylitis. Using its own MiXCR run on the 5' RACE reads, TCRdb lists one record per CDR3 protein. The sample lists around 440,000 distinct CDR3 sequences; roughly 15% were seen once. The sample consisted of blood, either unsorted or a sorted T cell fraction (not recorded which). The receptors derive from a male donor with ankylosing spondylitis. The CDR3 runs from the conserved cysteine through the conserved F or W. The D gene is left open where the match is weak. Clone size is not always given. Where it is, it says once, few, many or a class for expanded clones.

size	D	V	J	CDR3	DNA
.	.	TRBV6-1	TRBJ2-7	CASSKDYNPAYEQYF	TGTGCCAGCAGTAAGGACTATAACCCCGCCTACGAGCAGTACTTC
.	.	TRBV12-3/TRBV12-4	TRBJ2-1	CASSLALNSPGNNEQFF	TGTGCCAGCAGTTTAGCGCTCAACTCGCCAGGGAACAATGAGCAGTTCTTC
few	.	TRBV4-1	TRBJ1-4	CASSQGGRGGEKLFF	TGCGCCAGCAGCCAAGGGGGCAGGGGCGGTGAAAAACTGTTTTTT
many	.	TRBV12-3/TRBV12-4	TRBJ1-2	CASSLSGANYGYTF	TGTGCCAGCAGTTTATCAGGGGCCAACTATGGCTACACCTTC
.	.	TRBV7-3	TRBJ1-1	CASSSRESTAAFF	TGTGCCAGCAGCTCCCGAGAGTCCACGGCAGCTTTCTTT
.	TRBD1	TRBV11-2	TRBJ2-1	CASSVDRVRTDEQFF	TGTGCCAGCAGCGTCGACAGGGTTAGGACGGATGAGCAGTTCTTC
.	TRBD2	TRBV20-1	TRBJ2-5	CSADAGGSGETQYF	TGCAGTGCTGACGCTGGCGGGAGCGGAGAGACCCAGTACTTC
.	.	TRBV9	TRBJ2-1	CASSVGGITTRRNEQFF	TGTGCCAGCAGCGTGGGAGGTATTACTACTAGAAGAAATGAGCAGTTCTTC
.	.	TRBV12-3/TRBV12-4	TRBJ1-4	CARRTKAGEKLFF	TGTGCCAGAAGGACAAAAGCCGGTGAAAAACTGTTTTTT
few	.	TRBV5-1	TRBJ1-3	CASFFVSGSGNTIYF	TGCGCCAGCTTCTTCGTTTCAGGGTCTGGAAACACCATATATTTT
.	.	TRBV20-1	TRBJ2-3	CSGERENPLAGTDTQYF	TGCAGTGGAGAGAGGGAGAACCCCTTAGCTGGCACAGATACGCAGTATTTT
.	TRBD2	TRBV6-1	TRBJ2-3	CASRAGGSTDTQYF	TGTGCCAGCAGAGCGGGGGGGAGCACAGATACGCAGTATTTT
many	.	TRBV3-1	TRBJ1-4	CASSQPGGTNEKLFF	TGTGCCAGCAGCCAGCCAGGAGGAACTAATGAAAAACTGTTTTTT
.	.	TRBV28	TRBJ2-1	CASGTSSYNEQFF	TGTGCCAGCGGCACGAGCTCCTACAATGAGCAGTTCTTC
.	TRBD2	TRBV4-1	TRBJ2-3	CASSLGTRPADTQYF	TGCGCCAGCAGCCTAGGGACTAGGCCCGCAGATACGCAGTATTTT
many	TRBD2	TRBV4-1	TRBJ2-1	CASSQDLKREKFF	TGCGCCAGCAGCCAAGACCTAAAGCGGGAGAAGTTCTTC
many	TRBD2	TRBV20-1	TRBJ2-3	CSASDSGRQEDTQYF	TGCAGTGCTAGTGATAGCGGGAGACAGGAAGATACGCAGTATTTT
.	.	TRBV7-2	TRBJ1-4	CASSPYLGEKLFF	TGTGCCAGCAGCCCCTATTTAGGCGAAAAACTGTTTTTT
.	.	TRBV2	TRBJ2-7	CASSERGYLAYEQYF	TGTGCCAGCAGTGAAAGGGGCTACCTTGCCTACGAGCAGTACTTC
many	.	TRBV12-3/TRBV12-4	TRBJ2-3	CASSTGRTSTDTQYF	TGTGCCAGCAGTACGGGACGGACTAGCACAGATACGCAGTATTTT
.	TRBD2	TRBV5-6	TRBJ2-7	CASSPGTSGRYEQYF	TGTGCCAGCAGCCCCGGGACTAGCGGGAGGTACGAGCAGTACTTC
.	TRBD2	TRBV27	TRBJ2-7	CASSLRGLAYSYEQYF	TGTGCCAGCAGTCTCCGCGGACTAGCGTATTCCTACGAGCAGTACTTC
few	.	TRBV11-3	TRBJ2-1	CASSLGGAGDDDEQFF	TGTGCCAGCAGCTTAGGAGGTGCAGGGGACGACGATGAGCAGTTCTTC
.	.	TRBV19	TRBJ2-3	CASSIVRDTQYF	TGTGCCAGTAGTATAGTAAGAGATACGCAGTATTTT
.	.	TRBV9	TRBJ1-3	CASSVEGYSGNTIYF	TGTGCCAGCAGCGTAGAAGGATACTCTGGAAACACCATATATTTT
.	.	TRBV20-1	TRBJ2-5	CSARGRRSETQYF	TGCAGTGCTAGAGGCCGGCGGTCGGAGACCCAGTACTTC
few	.	TRBV29-1	TRBJ1-2	CSVQRGVTYGYTF	TGCAGCGTTCAAAGGGGGGTCACCTATGGCTACACCTTC
.	TRBD2	TRBV2	TRBJ2-1	CASRAGVSYNEQFF	TGTGCCAGCAGAGCGGGAGTCTCCTACAATGAGCAGTTCTTC
few	.	TRBV12-3/TRBV12-4	TRBJ2-3	CASSLVEEDTQYF	TGTGCCAGCAGTTTGGTTGAGGAGGATACGCAGTATTTT
.	TRBD1	TRBV7-9	TRBJ1-1	CASSPFGDRVNTEAFF	TGTGCCAGCAGCCCCTTTGGCGACAGGGTGAACACTGAAGCTTTCTTT
.	.	TRBV2	TRBJ1-4	CASSADSLNFF	TGTGCCAGCAGTGCTGACAGTTTAAACTTTTTT
.	.	TRBV7-9	TRBJ1-1	CASSDNRDTMNTEAFF	TGTGCCAGCAGCGACAACCGGGACACAATGAACACTGAAGCTTTCTTT
few	TRBD2	TRBV5-4	TRBJ2-3	CASSFGSSGVTTDTQYF	TGTGCCAGCAGCTTTGGGAGTAGCGGGGTAACCACAGATACGCAGTATTTT
.	.	TRBV15	TRBJ2-3	CATTRVGATDTQYF	TGTGCCACCACCCGGGTGGGAGCGACAGATACGCAGTATTTT
.	.	TRBV6-1	TRBJ1-6	CASSPKGGAGNSPLHF	TGTGCCAGCAGCCCTAAGGGGGGGGCAGGTAATTCACCCCTCCACTTT
.	.	TRBV12-3/TRBV12-4	TRBJ1-1	CASSLSYTEAFF	TGTGCCAGCAGTTTATCGTACACTGAAGCTTTCTTT
many	TRBD2	TRBV24-1	TRBJ2-1	CATSDTSGSRQQFF	TGTGCCACCAGTGATACTAGCGGGAGTAGGCAGCAGTTCTTC
many	.	TRBV29-1	TRBJ1-3	CSVEGPSSGNTIYF	TGCAGCGTTGAGGGACCGAGCTCTGGAAACACCATATATTTT
.	TRBD2	TRBV27	TRBJ2-5	CASSQLAGETQYF	TGTGCCAGCAGCCAACTAGCGGGAGAGACCCAGTACTTC
many	TRBD1	TRBV6-2/TRBV6-3	TRBJ2-7	CASSPRDRGPYYEQYF	TGTGCCAGCAGTCCTCGGGACAGGGGGCCTTACTACGAGCAGTACTTC
.	.	TRBV4-2	TRBJ1-6	CASSQHRDIKTPLHF	TGTGCCAGCAGCCAACACCGGGACATCAAGACACCCCTCCACTTT
.	TRBD1	TRBV7-2	TRBJ2-2	CASSLVVGTANTGELFF	TGTGCCAGCAGCTTAGTTGTTGGGACAGCTAACACCGGGGAGCTGTTTTTT
.	.	TRBV6-5	TRBJ1-1	CASSRGWTEAFF	TGTGCCAGCAGTCGAGGGTGGACTGAAGCTTTCTTT
.	.	TRBV7-9	TRBJ1-1	CASSSYREWTEAFF	TGTGCCAGCAGTTCATACAGGGAGTGGACTGAAGCTTTCTTT
.	TRBD2	TRBV7-9	TRBJ2-7	CASSPPGLAGAQQYF	TGTGCCAGCAGCCCGCCGGGACTAGCGGGAGCACAGCAGTACTTC
.	TRBD2	TRBV9	TRBJ2-3	CASNERGIWTDTQYF	TGTGCCAGCAACGAGCGGGGGATTTGGACAGATACGCAGTATTTT
.	.	TRBV5-4	TRBJ2-3	CAVSTASRADTQYF	TGTGCCGTATCAACAGCTTCTAGGGCAGATACGCAGTATTTT
.	TRBD1	TRBV6-1	TRBJ1-6	CASRPGQVRNSPLHF	TGTGCCAGCAGGCCCGGACAGGTTAGGAATTCACCCCTCCACTTT
.	TRBD1	TRBV20-1	TRBJ1-1	CSARVIGTGPNTEAFF	TGCAGTGCTAGAGTGATCGGGACAGGGCCGAACACTGAAGCTTTCTTT
few	TRBD2	TRBV12-3/TRBV12-4	TRBJ2-5	CASSPTSAETQYF	TGTGCCAGCAGCCCCACTAGCGCAGAGACCCAGTACTTC
few	TRBD2	TRBV18	TRBJ2-3	CASSPTSGGRTDTQYF	TGTGCCAGCTCACCTACTAGCGGGGGCCGCACAGATACGCAGTATTTT
few	.	TRBV4-3	TRBJ2-6	CASSQFLLSGANVLTF	TGCGCCAGCAGCCAATTTCTGTTGTCTGGGGCCAACGTCCTGACTTTC
.	TRBD2	TRBV7-9	TRBJ2-1	CASSSTSGGLNEQFF	TGTGCCAGCAGCTCCACTAGCGGGGGACTCAATGAGCAGTTCTTC
few	.	TRBV7-6	TRBJ2-5	CASSLVPRGGETQYF	TGTGCCAGCAGCTTAGTCCCCAGGGGAGGAGAGACCCAGTACTTC
many	TRBD2	TRBV12-3/TRBV12-4	TRBJ2-2	CASTRATSGNTGELFF	TGTGCCAGCACCCGAGCGACTAGCGGGAACACCGGGGAGCTGTTTTTT
few	.	TRBV2	TRBJ2-3	CASSLRDNTDTQYF	TGTGCCAGCAGTCTCCGGGACAACACAGATACGCAGTATTTT
few	.	TRBV7-9	TRBJ1-6	CASSLMGGMDSPLHF	TGTGCCAGCAGCTTAATGGGTGGGATGGATTCACCCCTCCACTTT
.	TRBD1	TRBV20-1	TRBJ2-3	CSARRTGVTDTQYF	TGCAGTGCTAGGAGGACAGGGGTAACAGATACGCAGTATTTT
few	.	TRBV12-3/TRBV12-4	TRBJ2-1	CASSYNNEQFF	TGTGCCAGCAGTTATAACAATGAGCAGTTCTTC